The 31 T cell receptor beta chains below come from one sample, sequenced in a study of regulatory T cells in long-lasting Graves disease. For TCR beta, libraries came from iRepertoire HTBI primers and Arm-PCR of CDR3 regions. TCRdb processed the multiplex PCR reads anew with MiXCR; each CDR3 protein has one entry. The sample includes about 400,000 distinct CDR3 sequences, roughly 20% of them seen just once. As for time point: persistent/refractory GD, antithyroid drugs over 5 years with positive TRAb. Researchers made the TCR library from RNA that was extracted from PBMCs. Specimen: peripheral blood mononuclear cells (PBMCs), collected when the disease was refractory, from a patient treated with antithyroid drugs. Receptors were obtained from a female donor with Graves disease.

There are a few counts of this clonotype. This chain links TRBV13 with TRBJ2-7, with 8 bases that match TRBD2. Per germline, CDR1 PRHDT and CDR2 FYEKMQ (reference sequence). Trimming cost V 5 bases and J 3 bases; bases outside gene matches: 6. The CDR3 sequence is 14 residues long. The CDR3 bases are TGTGCCAGCAGCCAACGGGGACTAGGCTACGAGCAGTACTTC. Translation gives CASSQRGLGYEQYF. Based on the CDR3 plus reference TRBV13 and TRBJ2-7, the full variable domain is AAGVIQSPRHLIKEKRETATLKCYPIPRHDTVYWYQQGPGQDPQFLISFYEKMQSDKGSIPDRFSAQQFSDYHSELNMSSLELGDSALYFCASSQRGLGYEQYFGPGTRLTVT.

This chain links TRBV5-1 with TRBJ1-3; D unresolved. CDR1 is SGHRS, CDR2 YFSETQ, per germline. The V end was cut by 4 bases, the J end by 0 bases, with 11 bases between. This CDR3 has 15 residues. CDR3 coding DNA: TGCGCCAGCAGCCCGGCCCAGGTCTCTGGAAACACCATATATTTT. It specifies CASSPAQVSGNTIYF.

The chain carries TRBV7-9 and TRBJ2-2, with D maybe TRBD1 (6 bases). The CDR3 length is 16 residues. Germline loops: CDR1 SEHNR, CDR2 FQNEAQ (reference sequence). Between the trimmed V and J ends, which lost 0 bases and 3 bases, there was a span of 11 bases. The CDR3 coding sequence is TGTGCCAGCAGCTTAGCAAGGGGGATGGACACCGGGGAGCTGTTTTTT. Translated, it gives CASSLARGMDTGELFF.

This clonotype was seen repeatedly, ten times or more. The chain combines TRBV2 with TRBJ2-7; 7 bases align to TRBD1. After removal of 7 bases from V and 2 bases from J, the junction contained 8 bases not matched to a gene. The CDR3 contains 14 residues. In germline, CDR1 is SNHLY, CDR2 FYNNEI. The chain's CDR3 is CASTDRVGAYEQYF. For the CDR3, the DNA is TGTGCCAGCACCGACAGGGTGGGGGCCTACGAGCAGTACTTC.

At least ten counts were recorded for this clonotype. The genes are TRBV20-1 and TRBJ1-4; D uncertain. The CDR3 consists of 13 residues. The germline CDR1 and CDR2 sequences are DFQATT and SNEGSKA (reference sequence). V was shortened by 0 bases and J by 8 bases, with 10 bases between the two germline ends. The CDR3 loop reads CSAREGRGEKLFF. CDR3 bases: TGCAGTGCTAGAGAAGGGAGAGGAGAAAAACTGTTTTTT.

As to this clonotype: One end of the junction is discordant with germline, which a read error may explain. The chain joins TRBV7-2 to TRBJ1-6, with D possibly being TRBD1 (6 bases). CDR3 size: 15 residues. In germline, CDR1 is SGHTA, CDR2 FQGNSA. The CDR3 spells CASSSWTVVNSPPHF. CDR3 DNA: TGTGCCAGCAGCTCCTGGACAGTAGTGAATTCACCCCCCCACTTT.

This clonotype was observed a handful of times. A much larger clone lies a single base off, so this may be a read error. The chain joins TRBV12-3 or TRBV12-4 to TRBJ2-5, with a possible D match to TRBD1 (5 bases). Trimming removed 8 bases from V and 3 bases from J, with 19 bases in between. The length of the CDR3 is 15 residues. In nucleotides, the CDR3 is TGTGCCAGCCGCCCTCCGTGGACAACAGAAGAGACCCAGTACTTC. Protein: CASRPPWTTEETQYF.

The CDR3 DNA follows: TGTGCCACCAGCAGCCTACAGGGTCCTGGGGCCAACGTCCTGACTTTC. It translates to CATSSLQGPGANVLTF. This chain uses TRBV15 with TRBJ2-6, with a possible D match to TRBD1 (6 bases). Germline-derived CDR1 and CDR2 are LNHNV and YYDKDF (reference sequence). V was trimmed by 3 bases and J by 2 bases, leaving 11 bases between them. CDR3 length equals 16 residues. Using reference TRBV15 and TRBJ2-6 for the parts outside the CDR3, the full variable domain is DAMVIQNPRYQVTQFGKPVTLSCSQTLNHNVMYWYQQKSSQAPKLLFHYYDKDFNNEADTPDNFQSRRPNTSFCFLDIRSPGLGDTAMYLCATSSLQGPGANVLTFGAGSRLTVL.

Comment on this clonotype: This may be a read error, as it is one base from a much larger clone. Here the CDR3 reads CVSSGTGGKLFF. CDR3 sequence (DNA): TGTGTCAGCAGCGGGACAGGCGGAAAACTGTTTTTT. The V call is TRBV3-1, the J call TRBJ1-4; 8 nucleotides agree with TRBD1. The CDR3 has 12 residues. Germline V gives CDR1 LGHDT, CDR2 YNNKEL (reference sequence).

This clonotype occurred many times. The gene calls are TRBV6-5 and TRBJ1-1; TRBD1 is a possible D gene (5 bases). Between the trimmed V and J ends, which lost 2 bases and 6 bases, there was a span of 13 bases. The CDR3 covers 14 residues. CDR1 is MNHEY and CDR2 is SVGAGI in the germline V gene. The CDR3 DNA is TGTGCCAGCAGTTACGGGGGACGTAGTGCTGAAGCTTTCTTT. It specifies CASSYGGRSAEAFF.

This clonotype was counted at least ten times. The rearrangement uses TRBV28 and TRBJ1-1; no clear D. The CDR3 sequence is 14 residues long. CDR1 is MDHEN and CDR2 is SYDVKM in the germline V gene. The V gene lost 6 bases and the J gene lost 2 bases, with 13 bases spanning the gap. DNA for the CDR3: TGTGCCAGCAGGATAGCTACAAACAACACTGAAGCTTTCTTT. Translation: CASRIATNNTEAFF.

The chain recombines TRBV20-1 with TRBJ2-7; no firm D call. Trimming took 0 bases from V and 1 from J, leaving 10 bases between them. CDR1 and CDR2 from the germline V gene are DFQATT and SNEGSKA (reference sequence). This CDR3 contains 14 residues. The CDR3 DNA sequence: TGCAGTGCTAGAGACACAAAGAGATCCTACGAGCAGTACTTC. Its protein product is CSARDTKRSYEQYF.

This clonotype was seen many times. The V call is TRBV28, the J call TRBJ1-5; D is possibly TRBD1 (5 bases). The CDR3 consists of 14 residues. The V end was cut by 2 bases, the J end by 4 bases, with 9 bases between. Germline lookup yields CDR1 MDHEN and CDR2 SYDVKM. DNA for the CDR3: TGTGCCAGCAGTTTAAGGGGCAATAATCAGCCCCAGCATTTT. It is translated as CASSLRGNNQPQHF.

This clonotype was detected many times. This rearrangement joins TRBV3-1 to TRBJ2-5; D gene unclear. Germline lookup yields CDR1 LGHDT and CDR2 YNNKEL (reference sequence). The CDR3 consists of 13 residues. Trimming cost V 4 bases and J 4 bases, with 10 bases left between them. In DNA, the CDR3 is TGTGCCAGCAGCCCAGAGGCTATAGAGACCCAGTACTTC. Protein: CASSPEAIETQYF.

This clonotype was observed a handful of times. The chain couples TRBV6-5 to TRBJ2-7; TRBD2 aligns across 7 bases. Germline V CDR1 and CDR2: MNHEY, SVGAGI. The junction had 6 bases not matched to a gene; V was cut back by 4 bases and J by 6 bases. The CDR3 spans 13 residues. CDR3 region: CASSSLGLVEQYF. The CDR3 DNA is TGTGCCAGCAGTTCCCTCGGACTAGTCGAGCAGTACTTC.

This clonotype has a count of ten or more. J is TRBJ2-5 and V is TRBV12-3 or TRBV12-4, with 7 bases lining up with TRBD2. The length of the CDR3 is 16 residues. V was pared by 6 bases and J by 1 base, with 11 bases of the junction left unmatched. CDR3 sequence reads: CASSRPSGTPQETQYF. The CDR3 nucleotides read TGTGCCAGCAGCCGACCTAGCGGAACACCCCAAGAGACCCAGTACTTC.

This clonotype was seen a few times. Given a much more abundant clone one base away, this may be a read error. The V call is TRBV3-1, the J call TRBJ1-2; TRBD1 aligns across 10 bases. The germline V gene has CDR1 LGHDT and CDR2 YNNKEL (reference sequence). V shed 5 bases, J shed 8 bases, and the junction held 8 bases outside the gene matches. This CDR3 region has 14 residues. CDR3 sequence: CASSGDRGSEGYTF. The CDR3 DNA reads as TGTGCCAGCAGCGGGGACAGGGGTTCTGAGGGCTACACCTTC.

The chain employs TRBV10-2 and TRBJ2-1; D perhaps matches TRBD2 (6 bases). The V gene's germline CDR1 is WSHSY and CDR2 SAAADI. Trimming shortened V by 2 bases and J by 2 bases, and 10 bases separated the two germline ends. The CDR3 consists of 15 residues. The CDR3 loop reads CASSELGGTYNEQFF. DNA for the CDR3: TGCGCCAGCAGTGAGCTGGGGGGAACCTACAATGAGCAGTTCTTC.

This clonotype appeared a few times. This chain connects TRBV2 to TRBJ1-4; D might be TRBD1 (6 bases). The ends were cut back, 6 bases at V and 8 bases at J, with 19 bases in the middle. The CDR3 totals 15 residues. Germline loops: CDR1 SNHLY, CDR2 FYNNEI. The CDR3 spells CASSLGEQGREKLFF. DNA of the CDR3: TGTGCCAGCAGCTTGGGAGAGCAGGGGCGCGAAAAACTGTTTTTT. Looking up the rest from reference TRBV2 and TRBJ1-4 gives the full variable domain: EPEVTQTPSHQVTQMGQEVILRCVPISNHLYFYWYRQILGQKVEFLVSFYNNEISEKSEIFDDQFSVERPDGSNFTLKIRSTKLEDSAMYFCASSLGEQGREKLFFGSGTQLSVL.

This sequence joins TRBV6-2 or TRBV6-3 and TRBJ1-3; TRBD1 is a possible D gene (5 bases). Per the germline V gene, CDR1 is MNHEY and CDR2 is SVGEGT. The CDR3 consists of 17 residues. Deletions cut 0 bases from V and 0 bases from J, with 12 bases between. The CDR3, as DNA: TGTGCCAGCAGTTACTCGAAGGGACTGCGCTCTGGAAACACCATATATTTT. Translation gives CASSYSKGLRSGNTIYF.

There are many counts of this clonotype. The CDR3 DNA follows: TGTGCCAGCAGCCAAGCGGGGGATCCCAAAAACATTCAGTACTTC. Amino acids: CASSQAGDPKNIQYF. The J gene is TRBJ2-4, the V gene TRBV13; the match to TRBD2 covers 8 bases. In germline, CDR1 is PRHDT, CDR2 FYEKMQ (reference sequence). The CDR3 is made up of 15 amino acids. Losses at the gene ends were 5 bases for V and 2 bases for J; bases not matched to a gene: 5. Based on the CDR3 plus reference TRBV13 and TRBJ2-4, the full variable domain is AAGVIQSPRHLIKEKRETATLKCYPIPRHDTVYWYQQGPGQDPQFLISFYEKMQSDKGSIPDRFSAQQFSDYHSELNMSSLELGDSALYFCASSQAGDPKNIQYFGAGTRLSVL.

The chain employs TRBV20-1 and TRBJ2-5; 11 nucleotides line up with TRBD2. Per germline, CDR1 DFQATT and CDR2 SNEGSKA (reference sequence). The length of the CDR3 is 15 residues. V lost 2 bases to trimming and J lost 4 bases; unmatched junction nucleotides: 6. CDR3 coding DNA: TGCAGTGCTAGACCACTAGCGGGAGTGTTAGAGACCCAGTACTTC. This translates into CSARPLAGVLETQYF.

This clonotype was recorded many times. The chain combines TRBV20-1 with TRBJ2-5; the match to TRBD2 covers 15 bases. In germline, CDR1 is DFQATT, CDR2 SNEGSKA (reference sequence). Trimming removed 6 bases from V and 4 bases from J; junction bases left unmatched: 12. The CDR3 extends over 17 amino acids. The CDR3 here is CSALPGTSGRRGETQYF. CDR3 DNA sequence: TGCAGTGCCCTGCCCGGGACTAGCGGGAGGCGGGGAGAGACCCAGTACTTC.

This clonotype showed up many times. The J gene is TRBJ2-1, the V gene TRBV7-9; no reliable D call. This CDR3 contains 16 residues. Germline V gives CDR1 SEHNR, CDR2 FQNEAQ (reference sequence). V was pared by 1 base and J by 0 bases, with 10 bases between. The CDR3 loop is CASSLVGGSSYNEQFF. CDR3 in DNA: TGTGCCAGCAGCTTAGTGGGCGGTAGCTCCTACAATGAGCAGTTCTTC.

V gene TRBV18 combines with J gene TRBJ1-6; no clear D gene. The germline CDR1 and CDR2 sequences are KGHSH and LQKENI. Trimming took off 1 base at V and 7 bases at J, with 14 bases between the two ends. The CDR3 contains 16 residues. DNA of the CDR3: TGTGCCAGCTCACCACTTCCCGGGCTTGGGAATTCACCCCTCCACTTT. Its translation: CASSPLPGLGNSPLHF.

This clonotype has at least ten counts. The rearrangement uses TRBV11-2 and TRBJ2-7; D perhaps matches TRBD2 (6 bases). The CDR3 contains 14 residues. V was trimmed by 3 bases and J by 2 bases, leaving 11 bases between them. CDR1 SGHAT and CDR2 FQNNGV come from the germline V gene. The CDR3 sequence: CASSLGTVPYEQYF. The CDR3 DNA follows: TGTGCCAGCAGCTTGGGGACTGTTCCCTACGAGCAGTACTTC.

This clonotype was detected ten times or more. The rearrangement uses TRBV28 and TRBJ1-2; D gene ambiguous. Germline V lookup: CDR1 MDHEN, CDR2 SYDVKM. The CDR3 is 12 amino acids. The V end lost 6 bases, the J end lost 5 bases, and 10 bases lay between the germline ends. The CDR3 is CASSLAQYGYTF. CDR3 DNA: TGTGCCAGCAGCTTGGCGCAGTATGGCTACACCTTC.

This clonotype has a count of ten or more. This chain connects TRBV29-1 to TRBJ1-2, with TRBD1 as a possible D gene (6 bases). V was pared by 8 bases and J by 4 bases, with 17 bases between. The CDR3 runs 13 residues. Germline V CDR1 and CDR2: SQVTM, ANQGSEA. CDR3 bases: TGCAGCTTCCTAGGTGGGGGGCTCTATGGCTACACCTTC. This codes for CSFLGGGLYGYTF.

This chain joins TRBV2 and TRBJ2-5, with 10 bases lining up with TRBD1. The CDR3 is made up of 15 amino acids. The ends lost 3 bases at V and 4 bases at J; junction bases unmatched: 5. CDR1 is SNHLY, CDR2 FYNNEI, per germline. DNA of the CDR3: TGTGCCAGCAGTGACCGGGACAGGGGCGTAGAGACCCAGTACTTC. Protein: CASSDRDRGVETQYF.

This clonotype was seen repeatedly, ten times or more. This rearrangement joins TRBV20-1 to TRBJ2-5; TRBD1 agrees at 9 bases. The trim removed 4 bases at V and 5 bases at J, leaving 5 bases unmatched. The CDR3 covers 13 residues. The germline gives CDR1 DFQATT, CDR2 SNEGSKA (reference sequence). In nucleotides, the CDR3 is TGCAGTGCTATCGGACAGGGGCGTGAGACCCAGTACTTC. Protein: CSAIGQGRETQYF.

The chain employs TRBV6-5 and TRBJ2-3; D unresolved. Looked up from germline, CDR1 is MNHEY and CDR2 is SVGAGI. V dropped 2 bases and J dropped 1 base, with 7 bases sitting between them. The length of the CDR3 is 14 residues. The CDR3 nucleotides read TGTGCCAGCAGTTACGGAGTAGGCACAGATACGCAGTATTTT. It specifies CASSYGVGTDTQYF.